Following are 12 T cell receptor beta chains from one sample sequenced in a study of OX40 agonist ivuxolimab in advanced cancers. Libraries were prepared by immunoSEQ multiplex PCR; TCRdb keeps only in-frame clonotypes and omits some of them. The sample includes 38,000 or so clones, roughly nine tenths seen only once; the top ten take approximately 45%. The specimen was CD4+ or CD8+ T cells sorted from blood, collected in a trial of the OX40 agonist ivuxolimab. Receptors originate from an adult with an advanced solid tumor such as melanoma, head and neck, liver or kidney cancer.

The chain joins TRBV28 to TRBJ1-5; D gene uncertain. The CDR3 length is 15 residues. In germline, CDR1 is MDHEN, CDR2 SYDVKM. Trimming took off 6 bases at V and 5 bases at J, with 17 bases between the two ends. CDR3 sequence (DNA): TGTGCCAGCAGGACCCGCTTTTCCCCATATCAGCCCCAGCATTTT. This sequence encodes CASRTRFSPYQPQHF.

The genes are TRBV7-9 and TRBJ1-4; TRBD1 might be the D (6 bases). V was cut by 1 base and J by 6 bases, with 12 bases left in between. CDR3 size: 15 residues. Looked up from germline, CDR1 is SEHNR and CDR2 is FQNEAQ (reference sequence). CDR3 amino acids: CASSLDRVLDEKLFF. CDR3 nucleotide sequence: TGTGCCAGCAGCTTAGACAGGGTGCTGGATGAAAAACTGTTTTTT.

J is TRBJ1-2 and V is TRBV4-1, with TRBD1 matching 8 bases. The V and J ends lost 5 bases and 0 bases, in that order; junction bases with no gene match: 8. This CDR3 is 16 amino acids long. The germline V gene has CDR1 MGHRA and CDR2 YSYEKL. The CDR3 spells CASSAPPGGSNYGYTF. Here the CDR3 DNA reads TGCGCCAGCAGCGCCCCTCCAGGGGGCTCTAACTATGGCTACACCTTC.

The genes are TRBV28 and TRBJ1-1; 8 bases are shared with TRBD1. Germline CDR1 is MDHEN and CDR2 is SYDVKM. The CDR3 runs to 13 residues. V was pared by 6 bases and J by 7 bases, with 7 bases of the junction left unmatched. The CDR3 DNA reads TGTGCCAGCAGGACGACAGGGGCGGATGAAGCTTTCTTT. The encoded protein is CASRTTGADEAFF.

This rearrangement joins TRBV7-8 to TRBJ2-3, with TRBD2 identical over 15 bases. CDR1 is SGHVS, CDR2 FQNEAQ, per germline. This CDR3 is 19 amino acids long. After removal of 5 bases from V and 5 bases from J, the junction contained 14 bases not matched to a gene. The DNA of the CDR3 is TGTGCCAGCAGCATCCCCGGCCGGACTAGCGGGGGGGTCGGAGATACGCAGTATTTT. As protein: CASSIPGRTSGGVGDTQYF.

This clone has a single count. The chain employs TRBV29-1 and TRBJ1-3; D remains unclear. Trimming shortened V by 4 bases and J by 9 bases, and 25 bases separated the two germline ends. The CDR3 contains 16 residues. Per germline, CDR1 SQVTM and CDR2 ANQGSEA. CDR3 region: CSVVPSGGPLSGTIYF. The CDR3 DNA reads TGCAGCGTTGTCCCGAGCGGAGGGCCACTGAGCGGCACCATATATTTT.

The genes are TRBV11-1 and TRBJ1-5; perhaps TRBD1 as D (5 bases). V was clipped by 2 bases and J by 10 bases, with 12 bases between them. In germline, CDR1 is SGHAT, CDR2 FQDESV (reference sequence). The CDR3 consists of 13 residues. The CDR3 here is CASSLKGAIPQHF. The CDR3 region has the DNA TGTGCCAGCAGCTTAAAAGGGGCCATACCCCAGCATTTT.

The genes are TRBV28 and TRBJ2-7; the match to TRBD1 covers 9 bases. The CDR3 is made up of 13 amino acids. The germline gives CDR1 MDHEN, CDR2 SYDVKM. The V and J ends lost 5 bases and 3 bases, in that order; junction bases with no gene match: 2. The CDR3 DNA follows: TGTGCCAGCAGTATGGGACAGGGCTACGAGCAGTACTTC. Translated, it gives CASSMGQGYEQYF.

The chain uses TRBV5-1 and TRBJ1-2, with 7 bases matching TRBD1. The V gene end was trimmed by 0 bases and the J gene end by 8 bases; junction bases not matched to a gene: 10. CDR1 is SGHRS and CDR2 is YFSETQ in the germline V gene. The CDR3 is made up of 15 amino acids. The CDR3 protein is CASSLVAGGLSGYTF. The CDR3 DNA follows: TGCGCCAGCAGCTTGGTGGCAGGGGGTCTGAGCGGCTACACCTTC.

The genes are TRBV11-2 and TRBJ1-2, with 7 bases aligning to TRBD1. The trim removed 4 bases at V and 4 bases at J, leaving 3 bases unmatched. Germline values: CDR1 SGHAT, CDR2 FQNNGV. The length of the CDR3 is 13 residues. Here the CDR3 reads CASSSTGLYGYTF. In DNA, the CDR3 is TGTGCCAGCAGCTCGACAGGGCTCTATGGCTACACCTTC.

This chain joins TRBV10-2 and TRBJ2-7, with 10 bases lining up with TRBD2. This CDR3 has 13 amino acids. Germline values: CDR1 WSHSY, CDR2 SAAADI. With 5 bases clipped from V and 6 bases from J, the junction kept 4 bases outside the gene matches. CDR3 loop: CASSIAGGFEQYF. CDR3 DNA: TGCGCCAGCAGTATAGCGGGGGGATTCGAGCAGTACTTC.

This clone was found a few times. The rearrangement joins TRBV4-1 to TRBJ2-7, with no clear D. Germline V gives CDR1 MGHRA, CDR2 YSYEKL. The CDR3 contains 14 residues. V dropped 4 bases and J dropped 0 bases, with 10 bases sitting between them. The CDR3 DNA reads TGCGCCAGCAGCCCTGACCCGAGCTCCTACGAGCAGTACTTC. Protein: CASSPDPSSYEQYF.